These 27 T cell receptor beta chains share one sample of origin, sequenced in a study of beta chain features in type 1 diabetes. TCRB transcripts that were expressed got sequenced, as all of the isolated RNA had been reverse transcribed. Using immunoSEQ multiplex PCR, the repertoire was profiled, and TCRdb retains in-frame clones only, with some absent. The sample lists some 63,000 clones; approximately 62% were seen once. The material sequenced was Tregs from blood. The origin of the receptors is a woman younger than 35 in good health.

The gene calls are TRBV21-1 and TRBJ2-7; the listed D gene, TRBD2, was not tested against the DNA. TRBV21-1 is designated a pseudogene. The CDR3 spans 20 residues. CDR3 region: CASSKSWFMLAGGPVYEQYF. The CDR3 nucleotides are TGTGCCAGCAGCAAATCCTGGTTTATGCTAGCGGGAGGTCCAGTCTACGAGCAGTACTTC.

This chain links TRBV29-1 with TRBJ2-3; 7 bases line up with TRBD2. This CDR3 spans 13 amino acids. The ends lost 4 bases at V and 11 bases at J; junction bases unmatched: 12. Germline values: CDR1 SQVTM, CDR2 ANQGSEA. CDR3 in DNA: TGCAGCGTTGTGATGGCGGGAGTTCTATTGCAGTATTTT. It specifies CSVVMAGVLLQYF.

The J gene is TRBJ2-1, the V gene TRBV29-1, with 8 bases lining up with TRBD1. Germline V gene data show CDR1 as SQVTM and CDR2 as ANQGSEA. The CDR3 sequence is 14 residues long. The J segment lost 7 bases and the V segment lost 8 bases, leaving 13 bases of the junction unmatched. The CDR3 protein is CSSLDRGSPNEQFF. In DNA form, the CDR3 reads TGCAGCTCGCTTGACAGGGGATCCCCGAATGAGCAGTTCTTC.

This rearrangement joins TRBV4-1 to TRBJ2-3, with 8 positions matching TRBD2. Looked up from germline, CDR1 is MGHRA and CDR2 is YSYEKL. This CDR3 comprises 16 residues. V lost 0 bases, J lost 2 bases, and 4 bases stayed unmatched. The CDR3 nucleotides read TGCGCCAGCAGCCAAGAAGGAGCGGGAGCCACAGATACGCAGTATTTT. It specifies CASSQEGAGATDTQYF.

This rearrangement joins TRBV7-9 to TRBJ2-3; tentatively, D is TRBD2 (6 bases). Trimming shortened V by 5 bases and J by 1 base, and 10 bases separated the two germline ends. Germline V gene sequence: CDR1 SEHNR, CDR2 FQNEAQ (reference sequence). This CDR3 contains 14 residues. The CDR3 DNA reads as TGTGCCAGCAGCGGGTCGGGGGGCACAGATACGCAGTATTTT. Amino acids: CASSGSGGTDTQYF.

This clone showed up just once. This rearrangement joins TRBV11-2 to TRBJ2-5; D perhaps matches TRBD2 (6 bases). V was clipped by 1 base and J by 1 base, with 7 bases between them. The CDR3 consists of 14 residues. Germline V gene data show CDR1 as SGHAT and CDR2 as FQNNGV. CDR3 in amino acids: CASSLGGTQETQYF. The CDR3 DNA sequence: TGTGCCAGCAGCTTAGGCGGGACCCAAGAGACCCAGTACTTC.

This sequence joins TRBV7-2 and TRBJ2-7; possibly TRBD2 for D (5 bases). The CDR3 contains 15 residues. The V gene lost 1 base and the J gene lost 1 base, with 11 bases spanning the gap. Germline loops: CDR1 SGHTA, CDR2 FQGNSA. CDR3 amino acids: CASSLVVGESYEQYF. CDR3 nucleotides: TGTGCCAGCAGCTTAGTGGTTGGGGAGTCCTACGAGCAGTACTTC.

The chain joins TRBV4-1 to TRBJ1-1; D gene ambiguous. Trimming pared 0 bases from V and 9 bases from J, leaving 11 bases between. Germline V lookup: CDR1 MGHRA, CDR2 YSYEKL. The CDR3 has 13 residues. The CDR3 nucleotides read TGCGCCAGCAGCCAAGATACAGCAGGCCAAGCTTTCTTT. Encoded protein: CASSQDTAGQAFF.

The CDR3 region is CASSQLGLAGATDTQYF. CDR3 coding DNA: TGTGCCAGCAGCCAACTGGGACTAGCGGGGGCCACAGATACGCAGTATTTT. The chain employs TRBV14 and TRBJ2-3; TRBD2 matches 14 bases. The germline V gene has CDR1 SGHDN and CDR2 FVKESK. The CDR3 loop spans 17 amino acids. With 2 bases clipped from V and 2 bases from J, the junction kept 3 bases outside the gene matches.

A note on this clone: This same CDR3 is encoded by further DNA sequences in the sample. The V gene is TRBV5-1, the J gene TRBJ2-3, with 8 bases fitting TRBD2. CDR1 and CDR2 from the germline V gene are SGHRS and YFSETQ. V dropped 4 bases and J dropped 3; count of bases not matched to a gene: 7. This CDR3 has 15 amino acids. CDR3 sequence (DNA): TGCGCCAGCAGCCTTGTGGGCGGGGGGACAGATACGCAGTATTTT. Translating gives CASSLVGGGTDTQYF.

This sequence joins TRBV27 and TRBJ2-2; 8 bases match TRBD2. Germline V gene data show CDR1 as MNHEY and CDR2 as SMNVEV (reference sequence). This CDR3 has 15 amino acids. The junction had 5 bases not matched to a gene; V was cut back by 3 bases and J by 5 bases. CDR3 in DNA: TGTGCCAGCAGTTTGTATAGCGGGACAACCGGGGAGCTGTTTTTT. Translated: CASSLYSGTTGELFF.

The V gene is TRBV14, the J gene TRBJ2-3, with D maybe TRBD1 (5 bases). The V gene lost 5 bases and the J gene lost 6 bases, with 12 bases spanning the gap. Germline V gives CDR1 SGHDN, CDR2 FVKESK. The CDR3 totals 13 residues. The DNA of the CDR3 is TGTGCCAGCAGCGCTTCAGGGTCTGATACGCAGTATTTT. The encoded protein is CASSASGSDTQYF.

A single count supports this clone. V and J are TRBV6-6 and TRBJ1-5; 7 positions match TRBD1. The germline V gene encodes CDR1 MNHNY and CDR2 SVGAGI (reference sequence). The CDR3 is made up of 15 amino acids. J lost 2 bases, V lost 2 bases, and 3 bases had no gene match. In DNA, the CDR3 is TGTGCCAGCAGTTACCGTCAGGGGGGCAATCAGCCCCAGCATTTT. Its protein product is CASSYRQGGNQPQHF.

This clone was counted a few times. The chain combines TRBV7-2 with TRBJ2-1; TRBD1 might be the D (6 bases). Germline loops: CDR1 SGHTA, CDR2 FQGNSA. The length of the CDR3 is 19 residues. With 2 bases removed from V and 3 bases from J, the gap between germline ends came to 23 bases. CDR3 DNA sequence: TGTGCCAGCAGCTTAAGGGGTACGGGTGTCGGACAGTACTACAATGAGCAGTTCTTC. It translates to CASSLRGTGVGQYYNEQFF.

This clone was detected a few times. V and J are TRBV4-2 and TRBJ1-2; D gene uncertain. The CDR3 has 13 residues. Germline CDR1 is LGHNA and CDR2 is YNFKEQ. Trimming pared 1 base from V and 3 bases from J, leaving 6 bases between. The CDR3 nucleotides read TGTGCCAGCAGCCAAGGGGAGGACTATGGCTACACCTTC. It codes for CASSQGEDYGYTF.

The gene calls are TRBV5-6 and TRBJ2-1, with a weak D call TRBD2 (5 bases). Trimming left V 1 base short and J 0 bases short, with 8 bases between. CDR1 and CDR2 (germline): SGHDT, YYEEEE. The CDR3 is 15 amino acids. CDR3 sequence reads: CASSLSGGSYNEQFF. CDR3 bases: TGTGCCAGCAGCTTGAGCGGAGGCTCCTACAATGAGCAGTTCTTC.

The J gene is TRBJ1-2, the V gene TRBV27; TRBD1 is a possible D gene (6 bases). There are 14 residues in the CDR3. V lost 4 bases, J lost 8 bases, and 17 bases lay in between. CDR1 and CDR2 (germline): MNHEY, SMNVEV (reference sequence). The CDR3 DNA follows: TGTGCCAGCAGTTCCGATTACAGGGTGTACGGCTACACCTTC. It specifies CASSSDYRVYGYTF.

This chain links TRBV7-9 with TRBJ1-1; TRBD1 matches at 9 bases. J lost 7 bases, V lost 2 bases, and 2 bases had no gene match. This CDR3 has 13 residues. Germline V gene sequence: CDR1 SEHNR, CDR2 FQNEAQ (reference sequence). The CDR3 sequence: CASSLPGQGEAFF. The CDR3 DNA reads TGTGCCAGCAGCTTACCGGGACAGGGTGAAGCTTTCTTT. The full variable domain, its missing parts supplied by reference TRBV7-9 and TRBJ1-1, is DTGVSQNPRHKITKRGQNVTFRCDPISEHNRLYWYRQTLGQGPEFLTYFQNEAQLEKSRLLSDRFSAERPKGSFSTLEIQRTEQGDSAMYLCASSLPGQGEAFFGQGTRLTVV.

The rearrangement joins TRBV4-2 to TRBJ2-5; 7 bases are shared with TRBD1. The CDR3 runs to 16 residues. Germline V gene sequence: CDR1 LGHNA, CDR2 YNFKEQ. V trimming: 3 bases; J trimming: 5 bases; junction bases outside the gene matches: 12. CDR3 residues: CASSQEAGGGPETQYF. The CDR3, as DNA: TGTGCCAGCAGCCAGGAGGCAGGGGGTGGGCCGGAGACCCAGTACTTC.

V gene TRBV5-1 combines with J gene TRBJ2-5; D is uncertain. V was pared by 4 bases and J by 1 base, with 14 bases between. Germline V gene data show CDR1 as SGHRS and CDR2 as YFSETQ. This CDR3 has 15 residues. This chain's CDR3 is CASSPAGSAQETQYF. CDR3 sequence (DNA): TGCGCCAGCAGCCCCGCCGGGTCTGCCCAAGAGACCCAGTACTTC.

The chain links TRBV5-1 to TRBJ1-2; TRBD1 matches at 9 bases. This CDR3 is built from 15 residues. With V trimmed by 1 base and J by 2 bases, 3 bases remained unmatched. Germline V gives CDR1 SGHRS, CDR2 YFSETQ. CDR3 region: CASSLRGQGNYGYTF. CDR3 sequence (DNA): TGCGCCAGCAGCTTGCGAGGACAGGGGAACTATGGCTACACCTTC. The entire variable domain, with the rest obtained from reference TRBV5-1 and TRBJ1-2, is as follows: KAGVTQTPRYLIKTRGQQVTLSCSPISGHRSVSWYQQTPGQGLQFLFEYFSETQRNKGNFPGRFSGRQFSNSRSEMNVSTLELGDSALYLCASSLRGQGNYGYTFGSGTRLTVV.

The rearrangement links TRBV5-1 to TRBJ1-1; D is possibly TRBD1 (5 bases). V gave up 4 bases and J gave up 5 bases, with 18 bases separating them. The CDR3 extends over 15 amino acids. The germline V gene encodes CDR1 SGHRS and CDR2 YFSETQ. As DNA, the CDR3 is TGCGCCAGCAGCCCGGTTGGGGGTCGGGGGACTGAAGCTTTCTTT. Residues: CASSPVGGRGTEAFF.

Here the CDR3 DNA reads TGTGCCAGCAGCCAGAGGGCCGGGAGGGAGACCCAGTACTTC. Translating it yields CASSQRAGRETQYF. The gene calls are TRBV9 and TRBJ2-5; 7 bases align to TRBD2. This CDR3 comprises 14 residues. Germline CDR1 is SGDLS and CDR2 is YYNGEE. Losses at the gene ends were 4 bases for V and 5 bases for J; bases not matched to a gene: 8.

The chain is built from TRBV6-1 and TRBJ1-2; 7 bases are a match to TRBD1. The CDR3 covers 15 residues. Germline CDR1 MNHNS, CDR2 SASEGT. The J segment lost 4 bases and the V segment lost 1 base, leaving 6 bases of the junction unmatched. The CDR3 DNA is TGTGCCAGCAGTGAAGGGACAGGAAACTTCTATGGCTACACCTTC. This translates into CASSEGTGNFYGYTF.

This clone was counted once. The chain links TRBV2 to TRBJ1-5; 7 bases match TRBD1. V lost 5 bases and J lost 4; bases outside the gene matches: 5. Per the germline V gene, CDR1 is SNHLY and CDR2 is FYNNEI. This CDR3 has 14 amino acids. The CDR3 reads CASSQQGPNQPQHF. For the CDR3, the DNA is TGTGCCAGCAGTCAACAGGGGCCGAATCAGCCCCAGCATTTT. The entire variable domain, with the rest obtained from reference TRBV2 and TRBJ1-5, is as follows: EPEVTQTPSHQVTQMGQEVILRCVPISNHLYFYWYRQILGQKVEFLVSFYNNEISEKSEIFDDQFSVERPDGSNFTLKIRSTKLEDSAMYFCASSQQGPNQPQHFGDGTRLSIL.

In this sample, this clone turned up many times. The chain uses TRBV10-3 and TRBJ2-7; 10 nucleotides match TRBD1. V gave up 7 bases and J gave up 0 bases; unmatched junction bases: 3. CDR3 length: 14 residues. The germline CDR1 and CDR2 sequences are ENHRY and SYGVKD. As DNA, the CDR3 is TGTGCCATCAAAGGGACAGGGGTCTCCTACGAGCAGTACTTC. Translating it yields CAIKGTGVSYEQYF.

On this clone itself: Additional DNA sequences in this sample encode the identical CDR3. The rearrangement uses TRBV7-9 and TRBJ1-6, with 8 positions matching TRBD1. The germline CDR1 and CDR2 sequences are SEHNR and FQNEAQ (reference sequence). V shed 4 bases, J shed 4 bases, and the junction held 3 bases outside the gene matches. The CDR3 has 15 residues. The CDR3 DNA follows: TGTGCCAGCAGCTCCCGGACAGGGTATAATTCACCCCTCCACTTT. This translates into CASSSRTGYNSPLHF. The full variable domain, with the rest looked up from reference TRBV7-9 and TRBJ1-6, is DTGVSQNPRHKITKRGQNVTFRCDPISEHNRLYWYRQTLGQGPEFLTYFQNEAQLEKSRLLSDRFSAERPKGSFSTLEIQRTEQGDSAMYLCASSSRTGYNSPLHFGNGTRLTVT.